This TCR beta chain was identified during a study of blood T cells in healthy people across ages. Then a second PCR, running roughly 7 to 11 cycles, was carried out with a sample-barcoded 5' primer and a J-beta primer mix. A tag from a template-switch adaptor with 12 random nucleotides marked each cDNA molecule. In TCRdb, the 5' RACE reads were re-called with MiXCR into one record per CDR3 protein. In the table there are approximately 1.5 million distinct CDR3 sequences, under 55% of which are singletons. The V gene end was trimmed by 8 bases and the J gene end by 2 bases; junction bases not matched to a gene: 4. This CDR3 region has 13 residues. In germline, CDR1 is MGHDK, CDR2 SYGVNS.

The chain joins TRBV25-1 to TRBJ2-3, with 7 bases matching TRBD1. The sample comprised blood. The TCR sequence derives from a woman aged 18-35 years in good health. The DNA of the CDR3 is TGTGCCAGCGAACAGGGGTTCACAGATACGCAGTATTTT. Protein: CASEQGFTDTQYF.